One and the same sample provided the 18 T cell receptor beta chains below, sequenced in a study of T cells in Graves' hyperthyroidism and ophthalmopathy (dated by TCRdb to the late 2010s). Library preparation used multiplex PCR. Instrument on record: Illumina HiSeq 2000. Amplification of TCR beta CDR3 regions was carried out from RNA transcripts. The TCR CDR3 was subjected to a first round of RT-PCR using the HTBI primer set and the Qiagen OneStep RT-PCR kit. In TCRdb, the public reads were trimmed at Q25 with fastp and aligned with MiXCR, with productive beta chains retained. Records with the same CDR3 protein are collapsed into one entry carrying the most frequent genes and DNA. This sample has 350,000 or so distinct CDR3 sequences in its table, and roughly 15% of those were observed once. The ten largest clones represent around a third of the sample. The sequenced material came from blood. The source of these receptors is a woman in her 30s with Graves' hyperthyroidism that later progressed to Graves' ophthalmopathy.

This clonotype appeared a few times. The chain joins TRBV12-3 or TRBV12-4 to TRBJ1-4; weak D call: TRBD1 (6 bases). The CDR3 is 17 amino acids. V gave up 5 bases and J gave up 5 bases, with 21 bases separating them. DNA of the CDR3: TGTGCCAGCAGTACTAAGACAGGCTCGGTTTCCAATGAAAAACTGTTTTTT. Translation gives CASSTKTGSVSNEKLFF.

The chain carries TRBV10-2 and TRBJ2-2; 8 positions agree with TRBD2. With V trimmed by 4 bases and J by 4 bases, 11 bases remained unmatched. This CDR3 is 17 amino acids long. The V gene's germline CDR1 is WSHSY and CDR2 SAAADI. CDR3 nucleotide sequence: TGCGCCAGCAGTGTGGCGCAAAGCGGGGGCCCCACCGGGGAGCTGTTTTTT. Translation gives CASSVAQSGGPTGELFF.

The rearrangement links TRBV4-2 to TRBJ1-3, with a tentative D call TRBD1 (5 bases). The CDR3 covers 15 residues. In germline, CDR1 is LGHNA, CDR2 YNFKEQ. The V and J ends lost 1 base and 6 bases respectively, with 13 bases between them. The CDR3: CASSQGGGLANTIYF. CDR3 bases: TGTGCCAGCAGCCAAGGGGGGGGGTTGGCAAACACCATATATTTT.

This clonotype was recorded at least ten times. The rearrangement links TRBV19 to TRBJ2-7, with 9 nucleotides matching TRBD1. This CDR3 is built from 16 residues. Germline CDR1 LNHDA, CDR2 SQIVND (reference sequence). Losses at the gene ends were 2 bases for V and 2 bases for J; bases not matched to a gene: 7. CDR3 in amino acids: CASSIFHRTGAYEQYF. CDR3 nucleotide sequence: TGTGCCAGTAGTATATTCCATCGGACAGGGGCCTACGAGCAGTACTTC. Using reference TRBV19 and TRBJ2-7 for the parts outside the CDR3, the full variable domain is DGGITQSPKYLFRKEGQNVTLSCEQNLNHDAMYWYRQDPGQGLRLIYYSQIVNDFQKGDIAEGYSVSREKKESFPLTVTSAQKNPTAFYLCASSIFHRTGAYEQYFGPGTRLTVT.

This clonotype was seen ten or more times. The V and J genes are TRBV28 and TRBJ2-7; D unclear. Between the trimmed V and J ends, which lost 3 bases and 2 bases, there was a span of 14 bases. Per germline, CDR1 MDHEN and CDR2 SYDVKM. The CDR3 length is 15 residues. The chain's CDR3 is CASSFLQDPTYEQYF. CDR3 nucleotides: TGTGCCAGCAGTTTCCTCCAGGATCCTACCTACGAGCAGTACTTC.

This clonotype was recorded at least ten times. The V and J genes are TRBV12-3 or TRBV12-4 and TRBJ2-3; 12 nucleotides line up with TRBD2. V lost 6 bases to trimming and J lost 4 bases; unmatched junction nucleotides: 8. The CDR3 has 16 amino acids. The CDR3 sequence: CASSARTSGGSDTQYF. In DNA, the CDR3 is TGTGCCAGCAGCGCCCGTACTAGCGGGGGGTCAGATACGCAGTATTTT.

In this sample, this clonotype turned up many times. CDR3 nucleotide sequence: TGTGCCAGCAGCTTAGCCCAAACAGGGGCCTCTCTGGGGGATGAAAAACTGTTTTTT. Translation gives CASSLAQTGASLGDEKLFF. The chain has TRBV11-2 and TRBJ1-4, with TRBD1 identical over 7 bases. The trim removed 1 base at V and 6 bases at J, leaving 17 bases unmatched. Per the germline V gene, CDR1 is SGHAT and CDR2 is FQNNGV. The CDR3 runs 19 residues. The full variable domain, completed using reference TRBV11-2 and TRBJ1-4, is EAGVAQSPRYKIIEKRQSVAFWCNPISGHATLYWYQQILGQGPKLLIQFQNNGVVDDSQLPKDRFSAERLKGVDSTLKIQPAKLEDSAVYLCASSLAQTGASLGDEKLFFGSGTQLSVL.

This clonotype was detected ten times or more. The chain links TRBV2 to TRBJ2-1, with D tentatively TRBD1 (5 bases). V was pared by 8 bases and J by 4 bases, with 9 bases between. The CDR3 has 12 amino acids. Germline CDR1 is SNHLY and CDR2 is FYNNEI. CDR3 loop: CASLTGYNEQFF. The CDR3 DNA reads TGTGCCAGCCTAACAGGATACAATGAGCAGTTCTTC.

The chain combines TRBV7-9 with TRBJ2-3, with D possibly being TRBD2 (6 bases). The V end lost 5 bases, the J end lost 2 bases, and 14 bases lay between the germline ends. Germline assignment: CDR1 SEHNR and CDR2 FQNEAQ (reference sequence). The CDR3 sequence is 15 residues long. This chain's CDR3 is CASSPAGIFTDTQYF. The CDR3 coding sequence is TGTGCCAGCAGCCCTGCGGGAATTTTCACAGATACGCAGTATTTT.

CDR3: CSVEQPITNYGYTF. CDR3 nucleotides: TGCAGCGTTGAGCAACCGATTACTAACTATGGCTACACCTTC. The rearrangement joins TRBV29-1 to TRBJ1-2; D call uncertain. The CDR3 is 14 amino acids. In germline, CDR1 is SQVTM, CDR2 ANQGSEA. Trimming stripped 3 bases from V and 0 bases from J, with 11 bases between.

The chain is built from TRBV28 and TRBJ2-1; D not certain. V was cut by 8 bases and J by 4 bases, with 15 bases left in between. Germline V lookup: CDR1 MDHEN, CDR2 SYDVKM. The CDR3 contains 14 residues. The CDR3 coding sequence is TGTGCCAGCGGGTCTAACCCGACTTACAATGAGCAGTTCTTC. This sequence encodes CASGSNPTYNEQFF. Full variable domain (missing parts from reference TRBV28 and TRBJ2-1): DVKVTQSSRYLVKRTGEKVFLECVQDMDHENMFWYRQDPGLGLRLIYFSYDVKMKEKGDIPEGYSVSREKKERFSLILESASTNQTSMYLCASGSNPTYNEQFFGPGTRLTVL.

V usage is TRBV29-1 and J usage is TRBJ1-3, with TRBD1 as a possible D gene (6 bases). Trimming removed 1 base at V and 4 bases at J, with 11 bases between. This CDR3 spans 14 amino acids. Germline-derived CDR1 and CDR2 are SQVTM and ANQGSEA. The CDR3 sequence: CSVEAVGQGNTIYF. The CDR3 DNA is TGCAGCGTTGAAGCGGTAGGACAGGGAAACACCATATATTTT.

This clonotype was detected many times. This sequence joins TRBV6-1 and TRBJ1-2; D is ambiguous. CDR3 length equals 14 residues. V was pared by 5 bases and J by 4 bases, with 14 bases between. CDR1 is MNHNS, CDR2 SASEGT, per germline. This CDR3 is CASSYIPRSYGYTF. The CDR3 coding sequence is TGTGCCAGCAGTTATATCCCGCGGAGCTATGGCTACACCTTC.

This clonotype was counted many times. CDR3 sequence: CASTSTGGREQYF. In nucleotides, the CDR3 is TGTGCCAGCACTTCGACGGGGGGTCGCGAGCAGTACTTC. The chain combines TRBV12-3 or TRBV12-4 with TRBJ2-7; TRBD2 matches 7 bases. The CDR3 covers 13 residues. V was clipped by 7 bases and J by 6 bases; unmatched bases: 9.

There are many counts of this clonotype. This chain joins TRBV15 and TRBJ2-4, with 11 positions matching TRBD2. The CDR3 extends over 19 amino acids. Germline V gene lookup returns CDR1 LNHNV and CDR2 YYDKDF (reference sequence). V lost 5 bases to trimming and J lost 3 bases; unmatched junction nucleotides: 15. The CDR3: CATSGGSHSGGVGKNIQYF. CDR3 bases: TGTGCCACCAGCGGGGGGAGTCATAGCGGGGGGGTCGGCAAAAACATTCAGTACTTC. Together with reference TRBV15 and TRBJ2-4, the CDR3 gives the full variable domain: DAMVIQNPRYQVTQFGKPVTLSCSQTLNHNVMYWYQQKSSQAPKLLFHYYDKDFNNEADTPDNFQSRRPNTSFCFLDIRSPGLGDTAMYLCATSGGSHSGGVGKNIQYFGAGTRLSVL.

In its sample, this clonotype was seen many times. V usage is TRBV11-2 and J usage is TRBJ2-2, with D maybe TRBD1 (5 bases). The V end was cut by 2 bases, the J end by 1 base, with 14 bases between. This CDR3 spans 17 amino acids. Per germline, CDR1 SGHAT and CDR2 FQNNGV. The CDR3 DNA sequence: TGTGCCAGCAGCTTATTTGGGGCATTAAGGAACACCGGGGAGCTGTTTTTT. Translated, it gives CASSLFGALRNTGELFF.

There are many counts of this clonotype. The chain recombines TRBV11-2 with TRBJ2-1; D unresolved. The ends were cut back, 5 bases at V and 3 bases at J, with 8 bases in the middle. The CDR3 is made up of 13 amino acids. Germline CDR1 SGHAT, CDR2 FQNNGV. The CDR3 region is CASSQGDYNEQFF. The CDR3 DNA sequence: TGTGCCAGCAGCCAAGGCGACTACAATGAGCAGTTCTTC. Looking up the rest from reference TRBV11-2 and TRBJ2-1 gives the full variable domain: EAGVAQSPRYKIIEKRQSVAFWCNPISGHATLYWYQQILGQGPKLLIQFQNNGVVDDSQLPKDRFSAERLKGVDSTLKIQPAKLEDSAVYLCASSQGDYNEQFFGPGTRLTVL.

This clonotype was found many times. The rearrangement links TRBV11-2 to TRBJ2-3; TRBD2 agrees at 8 bases. Trimming removed 5 bases from V and 9 bases from J; junction bases left unmatched: 16. This CDR3 comprises 16 residues. Looked up from germline, CDR1 is SGHAT and CDR2 is FQNNGV. The CDR3 here is CASSPGGGRPLRTQYF. As DNA, the CDR3 is TGTGCCAGCAGCCCGGGGGGCGGGAGGCCGCTGAGGACGCAGTATTTT.